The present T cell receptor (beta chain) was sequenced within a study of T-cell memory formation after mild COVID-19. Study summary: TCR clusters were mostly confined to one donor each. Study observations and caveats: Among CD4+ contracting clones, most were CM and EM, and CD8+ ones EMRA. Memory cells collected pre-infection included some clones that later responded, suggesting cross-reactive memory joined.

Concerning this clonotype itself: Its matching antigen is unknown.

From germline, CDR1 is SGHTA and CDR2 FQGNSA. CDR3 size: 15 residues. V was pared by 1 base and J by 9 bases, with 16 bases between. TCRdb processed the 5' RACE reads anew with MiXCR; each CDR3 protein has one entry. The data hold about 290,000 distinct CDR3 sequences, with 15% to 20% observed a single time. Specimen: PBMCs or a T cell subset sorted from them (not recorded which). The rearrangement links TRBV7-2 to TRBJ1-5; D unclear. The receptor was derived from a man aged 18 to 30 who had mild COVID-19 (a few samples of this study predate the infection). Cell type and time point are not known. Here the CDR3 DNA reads TGTGCCAGCAGCTTAGACTCGGCAGGCGGTGGGCCCCAGCATTTT. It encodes CASSLDSAGGGPQHF.